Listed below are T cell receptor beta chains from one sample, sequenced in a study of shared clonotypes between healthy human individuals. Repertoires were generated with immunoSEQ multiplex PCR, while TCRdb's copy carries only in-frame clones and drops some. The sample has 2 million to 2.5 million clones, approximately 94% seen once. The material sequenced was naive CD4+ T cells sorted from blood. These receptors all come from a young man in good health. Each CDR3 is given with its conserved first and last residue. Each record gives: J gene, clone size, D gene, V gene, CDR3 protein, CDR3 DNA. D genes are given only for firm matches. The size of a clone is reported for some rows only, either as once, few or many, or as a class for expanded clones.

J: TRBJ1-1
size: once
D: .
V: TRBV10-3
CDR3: CAISESGYVHTEAFF
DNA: TGTGCCATCAGTGAGTCCGGGTACGTTCACACTGAAGCTTTCTTT

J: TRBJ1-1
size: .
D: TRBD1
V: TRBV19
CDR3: CASIAGTGWVNTEAFF
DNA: TGTGCCAGTATTGCCGGGACAGGGTGGGTGAACACTGAAGCTTTCTTT

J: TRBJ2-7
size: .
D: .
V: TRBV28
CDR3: CASSLVIATGPDEQYF
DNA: TGTGCCAGCAGTTTGGTAATAGCGACTGGTCCAGACGAGCAGTACTTC

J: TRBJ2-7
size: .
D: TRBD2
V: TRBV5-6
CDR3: CASSLDSSGRTPF
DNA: TGTGCCAGCAGCTTGGATTCTAGCGGGAGGACTCCCTTC

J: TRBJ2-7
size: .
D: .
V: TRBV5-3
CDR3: CARSFLRISSYEQYF
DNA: TGTGCCAGAAGCTTTTTAAGAATTAGCTCCTACGAGCAGTACTTC

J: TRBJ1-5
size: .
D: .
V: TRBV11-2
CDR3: CASSLGDKGHQPQHF
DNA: TGTGCCAGCAGCTTAGGAGATAAGGGCCATCAGCCCCAGCATTTT

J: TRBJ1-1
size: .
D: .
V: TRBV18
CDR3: CASSRGGTEAFF
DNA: TGTGCCAGCTCAAGAGGGGGCACTGAAGCTTTCTTT

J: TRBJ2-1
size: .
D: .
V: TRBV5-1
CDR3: CASSFLTRGEQFF
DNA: TGCGCCAGCAGCTTCCTTACGAGGGGTGAGCAGTTCTTC

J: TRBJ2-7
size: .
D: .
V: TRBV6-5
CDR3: CASSYAGSSYEQYF
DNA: TGTGCCAGCAGTTACGCGGGGAGCTCCTACGAGCAGTACTTC

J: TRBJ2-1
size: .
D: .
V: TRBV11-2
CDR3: CASSLDWRDNEQFF
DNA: TGTGCCAGCAGCTTAGATTGGCGGGACAATGAGCAGTTCTTC

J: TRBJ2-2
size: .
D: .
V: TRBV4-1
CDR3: CASSQGITRAGANTGELFF
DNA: TGCGCCAGCAGCCAAGGAATCACGAGGGCCGGCGCGAACACCGGGGAGCTGTTTTTT

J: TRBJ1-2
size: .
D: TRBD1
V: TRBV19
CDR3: CASSYDPGTGPNYGYTF
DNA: TGTGCCAGTAGCTACGATCCGGGGACAGGGCCTAACTATGGCTACACCTTC

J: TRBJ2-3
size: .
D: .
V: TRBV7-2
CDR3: CASSLEFGGGLDTQYF
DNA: TGTGCCAGCAGCTTAGAATTTGGGGGAGGCTTAGATACGCAGTATTTT

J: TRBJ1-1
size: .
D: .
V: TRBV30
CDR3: CAWSVQEGTEAFF
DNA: TGTGCCTGGAGTGTACAGGAGGGCACTGAAGCTTTCTTT

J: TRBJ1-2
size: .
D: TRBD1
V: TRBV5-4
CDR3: CASSGGDRGNYGYTF
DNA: TGTGCCAGCAGCGGTGGCGACAGGGGTAACTATGGCTACACCTTC

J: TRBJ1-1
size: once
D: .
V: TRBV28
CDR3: CASSFGLGANTEAFF
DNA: TGTGCCAGCAGTTTCGGTCTGGGGGCGAACACTGAAGCTTTCTTT

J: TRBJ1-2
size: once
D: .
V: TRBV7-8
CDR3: CASSLFTPNRVEGYTF
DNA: TGTGCCAGCAGCTTATTCACACCTAACAGGGTGGAGGGCTACACCTTC

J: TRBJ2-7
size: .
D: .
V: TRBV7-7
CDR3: CASSEEPSSYEQYF
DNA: TGTGCTAGCAGTGAAGAGCCCAGCTCCTACGAGCAGTACTTC

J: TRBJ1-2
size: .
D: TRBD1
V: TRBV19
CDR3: CASSIETGANYGYTF
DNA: TGTGCCAGTAGTATTGAGACAGGGGCTAACTATGGCTACACCTTC

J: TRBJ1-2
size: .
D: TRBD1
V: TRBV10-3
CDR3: CAIRTGTGTNYGYTF
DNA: TGTGCCATCAGAACCGGGACAGGGACTAACTATGGCTACACCTTC

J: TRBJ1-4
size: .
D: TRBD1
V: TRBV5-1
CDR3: CASSLVSGGNEKLFF
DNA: TGCGCCAGCAGCTTGGTGTCAGGGGGGAATGAAAAACTGTTTTTT

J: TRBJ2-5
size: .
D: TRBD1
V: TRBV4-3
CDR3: CASSPPRQGVETQYF
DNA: TGCGCCAGCAGCCCTCCGAGACAGGGCGTAGAGACCCAGTACTTC

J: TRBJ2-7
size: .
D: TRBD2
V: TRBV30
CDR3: CAFTGGDEQYF
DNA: TGTGCCTTCACGGGGGGGGACGAGCAGTACTTC

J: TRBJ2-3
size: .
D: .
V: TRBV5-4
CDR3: CASSRRLQATDTQYF
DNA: TGTGCCAGCAGCCGCCGACTTCAAGCCACAGATACGCAGTATTTT

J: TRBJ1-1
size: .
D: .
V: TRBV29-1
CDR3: CSVRGQVNTEAFF
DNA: TGCAGCGTCCGGGGACAAGTGAACACTGAAGCTTTCTTT

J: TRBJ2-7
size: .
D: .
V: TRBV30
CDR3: CAWGRLGSQQYF
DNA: TGTGCCTGGGGCCGCCTTGGCAGCCAGCAGTACTTC

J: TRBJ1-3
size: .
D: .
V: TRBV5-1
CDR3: CASSLAPGSSGNTIYF
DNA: TGCGCCAGCAGCTTGGCACCAGGATCCTCTGGAAACACCATATATTTT

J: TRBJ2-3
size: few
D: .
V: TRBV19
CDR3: CASSPSTDTQYF
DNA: TGTGCCAGTAGCCCTAGCACAGATACGCAGTATTTT

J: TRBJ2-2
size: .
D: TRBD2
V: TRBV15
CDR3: CATRPPGLAGANTGELFF
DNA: TGTGCCACCAGGCCTCCGGGACTAGCGGGGGCAAACACCGGGGAGCTGTTTTTT

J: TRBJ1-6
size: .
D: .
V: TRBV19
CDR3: CASSIEGQVGNSPLHF
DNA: TGTGCCAGTAGTATAGAGGGCCAGGTCGGGAATTCACCCCTCCACTTT

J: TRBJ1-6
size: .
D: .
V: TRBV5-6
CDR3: CASSLEEGYNSPLHF
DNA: TGTGCCAGCAGCTTGGAGGAAGGGTATAATTCACCCCTCCACTTT

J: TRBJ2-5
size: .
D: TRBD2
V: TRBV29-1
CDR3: CSAALLAGGVEETQYF
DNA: TGCAGCGCGGCACTATTAGCGGGAGGCGTAGAAGAGACCCAGTACTTC

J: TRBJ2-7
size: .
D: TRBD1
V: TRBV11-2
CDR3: CASSGRDRGDEQYF
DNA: TGTGCCAGCAGCGGTCGGGACAGGGGGGACGAGCAGTACTTC

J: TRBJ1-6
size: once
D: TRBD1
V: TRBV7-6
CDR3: CASSFSGTGSNSPLHF
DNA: TGTGCCAGCAGCTTTTCCGGGACAGGGTCCAATTCACCCCTCCACTTT

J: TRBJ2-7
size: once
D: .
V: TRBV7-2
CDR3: CASSQGGGTATYEQYF
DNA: TGTGCCAGCAGCCAAGGGGGCGGGACAGCCACCTACGAGCAGTACTTC

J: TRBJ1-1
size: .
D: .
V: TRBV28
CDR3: CASSLPLNTEAFF
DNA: TGTGCCAGCAGCCTTCCTTTGAACACTGAAGCTTTCTTT

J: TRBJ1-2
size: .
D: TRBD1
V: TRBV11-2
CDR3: CASSPGQGGGYGYTF
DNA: TGTGCCAGCAGCCCCGGACAGGGAGGGGGGTATGGCTACACCTTC

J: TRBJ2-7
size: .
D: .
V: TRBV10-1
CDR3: CASSESGGSYEQYF
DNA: TGCGCCAGCAGTGAGTCAGGGGGCTCCTACGAGCAGTACTTC

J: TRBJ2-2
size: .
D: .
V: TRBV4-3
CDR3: CASSHIQDGIGELFF
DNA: TGCGCCAGCAGCCACATACAGGACGGTATCGGGGAGCTGTTTTTT

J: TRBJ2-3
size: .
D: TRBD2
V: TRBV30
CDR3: CAWSLLRGGTDTQYF
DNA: TGTGCCTGGAGTCTTCTCCGGGGGGGCACAGATACGCAGTATTTT

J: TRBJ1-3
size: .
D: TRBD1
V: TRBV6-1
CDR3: CASSFRDSGGNTIYF
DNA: TGTGCCAGCAGTTTCCGGGACAGCGGTGGAAACACCATATATTTT

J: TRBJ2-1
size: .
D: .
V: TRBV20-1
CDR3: CSADTGNEQFF
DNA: TGCAGTGCGGACACAGGTAATGAGCAGTTCTTC

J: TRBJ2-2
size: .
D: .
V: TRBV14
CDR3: CASGRVQGPSNTGELFF
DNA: TGTGCCAGCGGCCGGGTCCAGGGACCGTCGAACACCGGGGAGCTGTTTTTT

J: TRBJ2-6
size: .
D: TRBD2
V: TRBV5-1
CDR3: CASSEAGGSSGANVLTF
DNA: TGCGCCAGCAGCGAAGCGGGGGGGAGCTCTGGGGCCAACGTCCTGACTTTC

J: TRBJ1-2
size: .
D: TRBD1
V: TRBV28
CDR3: CASSRPGTGGGYTF
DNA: TGTGCCAGCAGTAGGCCCGGGACAGGGGGTGGCTACACCTTC

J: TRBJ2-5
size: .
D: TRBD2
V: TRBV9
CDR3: CASSAGLAGETQYF
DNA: TGTGCCAGCAGCGCAGGACTAGCTGGGGAGACCCAGTACTTC

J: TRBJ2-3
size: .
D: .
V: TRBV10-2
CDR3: CASSEQGASTDTQYF
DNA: TGCGCCAGCAGTGAGCAAGGGGCGAGCACAGATACGCAGTATTTT

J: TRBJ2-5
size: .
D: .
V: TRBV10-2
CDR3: CASLGEETQYF
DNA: TGCGCCAGCTTAGGGGAAGAGACCCAGTACTTC

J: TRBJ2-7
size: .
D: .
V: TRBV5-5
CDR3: CASSWHLDEQYF
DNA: TGTGCCAGCAGCTGGCATCTAGACGAGCAGTACTTC

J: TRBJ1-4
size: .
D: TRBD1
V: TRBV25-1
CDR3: CASSAGTAYNEKLFF
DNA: TGTGCCAGCAGTGCTGGGACAGCTTATAATGAAAAACTGTTTTTT

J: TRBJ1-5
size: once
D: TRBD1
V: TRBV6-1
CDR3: CASSGTGGRHQPQHF
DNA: TGTGCCAGCAGTGGGACAGGGGGTCGTCATCAGCCCCAGCATTTT

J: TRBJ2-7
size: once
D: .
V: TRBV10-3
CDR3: CAISEGGISYEQYF
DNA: TGTGCCATCAGTGAAGGCGGTATCTCCTACGAGCAGTACTTC

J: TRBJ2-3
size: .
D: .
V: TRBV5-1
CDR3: CASSNHAPADTQYF
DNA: TGCGCCAGCAGCAATCACGCCCCCGCAGATACGCAGTATTTT

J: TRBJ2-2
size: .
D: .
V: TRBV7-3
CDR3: CASSPRGRGNTGELFF
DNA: TGTGCCAGCAGCCCACGGGGCAGGGGGAACACCGGGGAGCTGTTTTTT

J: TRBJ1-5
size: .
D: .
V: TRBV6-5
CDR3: CASSEMGDQLQHF
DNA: TGTGCCAGCAGTGAAATGGGGGATCAGCTCCAGCATTTC

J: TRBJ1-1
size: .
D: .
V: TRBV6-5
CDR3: CASSPLRNTEAFF
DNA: TGTGCCAGCAGCCCGCTAAGGAACACTGAAGCTTTCTTT

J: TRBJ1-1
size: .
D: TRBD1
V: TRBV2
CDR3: CASSRTGARPEAFF
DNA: TGTGCCAGCAGCCGGACAGGGGCTCGGCCTGAAGCTTTCTTT

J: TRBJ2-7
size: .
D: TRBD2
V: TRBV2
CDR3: CASSEARIAGLYEQYF
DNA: TGTGCCAGCAGTGAAGCCCGTATAGCGGGACTCTACGAGCAGTACTTC

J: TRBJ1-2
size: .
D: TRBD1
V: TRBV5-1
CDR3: CASSLGQGSGYTF
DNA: TGCGCCAGCAGCTTGGGACAGGGCTCTGGCTACACCTTC